This TCR beta chain was identified in a study of shared clonotypes between healthy human individuals. General study points: Blood was the sole source, and tissue repertoires probably differ. Estimated richness values were generally larger in naive subsets than in memory subsets.

V shed 10 bases and J 7 bases; nucleotides not matched to a gene: 12. Germline assignment: CDR1 ENHRY and CDR2 SYGVKD. This CDR3 contains 14 residues. A CD45RA+ naive subset and a CD45RA-negative memory subset were split from CD4+ cells. The data were produced by immunoSEQ multiplex PCR, yet TCRdb's version contains in-frame clones alone and is incomplete. The table has roughly 2.5 million clones, more than 80% seen once. As for this clone: What it binds is unknown.

Sequences were obtained from naive CD4+ T cells sorted from blood. Stated subset: CD45RA+ positively selected. The TCR originated in a man younger than 35 in good health. This chain connects TRBV10-3 to TRBJ2-1; 8 positions agree with TRBD2. CDR3 loop: CATYSGRAENEQFF. The CDR3 nucleotides are TGTGCCACCTACTCCGGGAGGGCCGAGAATGAGCAGTTCTTC.